This TCR beta chain was sequenced in a study of T cell responses to AZD1222 COVID-19 vaccine. After removal of 3 bases from V and 4 bases from J, the junction contained 7 bases not matched to a gene. This CDR3 has 16 residues. Germline values: CDR1 KGHSH, CDR2 LQKENI. Study-wide findings and caveats: No day 14 peak samples; only post-peak repertoires were characterized. Variant regions that are unmutated are reportedly the target of nearly half of spike-specific TCRs.

Points on this clone: Antigen: not known.

TCRdb's table, derived via immunoSEQ multiplex PCR, lists solely in-frame clones and lacks some. This sample has about 200,000 clones, with about 89% found just once. This receptor was obtained from an adult who received the AZD1222 COVID-19 vaccine. The rearrangement uses TRBV18 and TRBJ1-5; 9 bases match TRBD1. The specimen was peripheral blood, collected 28 days after the second AZD1222 dose. The CDR3 DNA sequence: TGTGCCAGCTCACCGGAGGGGGACAGGGAAAATCAGCCCCAGCATTTT. Amino acids: CASSPEGDRENQPQHF. Looking up the rest from reference TRBV18 and TRBJ1-5 gives the full variable domain: NAGVMQNPRHLVRRRGQEARLRCSPMKGHSHVYWYRQLPEEGLKFMVYLQKENIIDESGMPKERFSAEFPKEGPSILRIQQVVRGDSAAYFCASSPEGDRENQPQHFGDGTRLSIL.